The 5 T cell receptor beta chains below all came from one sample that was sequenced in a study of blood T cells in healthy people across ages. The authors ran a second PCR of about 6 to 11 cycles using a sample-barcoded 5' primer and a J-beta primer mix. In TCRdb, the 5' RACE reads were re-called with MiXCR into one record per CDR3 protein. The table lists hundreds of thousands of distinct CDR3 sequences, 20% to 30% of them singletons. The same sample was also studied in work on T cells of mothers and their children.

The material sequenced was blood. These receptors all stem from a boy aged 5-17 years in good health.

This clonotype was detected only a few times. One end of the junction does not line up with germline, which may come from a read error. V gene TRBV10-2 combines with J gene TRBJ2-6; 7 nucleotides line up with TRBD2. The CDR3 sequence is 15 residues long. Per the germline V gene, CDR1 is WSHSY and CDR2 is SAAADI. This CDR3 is CASSESGAGANVPTF. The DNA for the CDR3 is TGCGCCAGCAGTGAGAGCGGGGCTGGGGCCAACGTCCCGACTTTC.

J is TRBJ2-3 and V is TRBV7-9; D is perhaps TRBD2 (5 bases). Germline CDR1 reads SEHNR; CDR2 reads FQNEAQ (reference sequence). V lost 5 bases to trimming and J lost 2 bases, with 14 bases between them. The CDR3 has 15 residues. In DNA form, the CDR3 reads TGTGCCAGCAGCCCCCCACTAGGCCCCACAGATACGCAGTATTTT. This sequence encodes CASSPPLGPTDTQYF.

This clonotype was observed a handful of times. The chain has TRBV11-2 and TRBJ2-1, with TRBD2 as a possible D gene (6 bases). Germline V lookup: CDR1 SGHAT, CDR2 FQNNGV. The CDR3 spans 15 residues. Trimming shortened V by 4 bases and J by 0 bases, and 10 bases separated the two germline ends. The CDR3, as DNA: TGTGCCAGCAGCTCCCGGGGGAGCTCCTACAATGAGCAGTTCTTC. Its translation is CASSSRGSSYNEQFF. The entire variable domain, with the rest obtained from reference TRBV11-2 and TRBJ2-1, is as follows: EAGVAQSPRYKIIEKRQSVAFWCNPISGHATLYWYQQILGQGPKLLIQFQNNGVVDDSQLPKDRFSAERLKGVDSTLKIQPAKLEDSAVYLCASSSRGSSYNEQFFGPGTRLTVL.

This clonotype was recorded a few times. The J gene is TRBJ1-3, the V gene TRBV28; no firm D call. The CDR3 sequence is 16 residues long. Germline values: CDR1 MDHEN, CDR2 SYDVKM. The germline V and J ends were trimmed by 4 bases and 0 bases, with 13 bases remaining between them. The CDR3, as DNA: TGTGCCAGCAGTTCTCCCTCTACTTACTCTGGAAACACCATATATTTT. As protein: CASSSPSTYSGNTIYF.

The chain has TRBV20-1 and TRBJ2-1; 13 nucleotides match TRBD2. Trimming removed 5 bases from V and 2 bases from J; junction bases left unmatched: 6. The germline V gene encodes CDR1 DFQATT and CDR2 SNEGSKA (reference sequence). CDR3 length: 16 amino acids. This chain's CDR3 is CSALIGTSGAYNEQFF. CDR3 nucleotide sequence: TGCAGTGCTCTTATTGGGACTAGCGGGGCCTACAATGAGCAGTTCTTC.